The entry that follows covers one T cell receptor (beta chain) sequence. Using immunoSEQ multiplex PCR, the repertoire was profiled, and TCRdb retains in-frame clones only, with some absent. Of more than 140,000 clones listed, approximately 80% are singletons. V lost 3 bases, J lost 9 bases, and 10 bases lay in between. Germline V lookup: CDR1 SGHKS, CDR2 YYEKEE (reference sequence). The CDR3 contains 13 residues. These data belong to a study of blood T cell repertoires in COVID-19. Whole-study context: PBMCs, B-cell-depleted T cells, or T cells provided the cDNA or gDNA that made up the material.

V usage is TRBV5-5 and J usage is TRBJ2-6; D not certain. The clonotype originates from a woman in her forties or fifties in a cohort sampled during active or convalescent COVID-19. The sample consisted of peripheral blood. Written as DNA, the CDR3 is TGTGCCAGCAGCTCAATTTCCGGCAACGTCCTGACTTTC. It yields the protein CASSSISGNVLTF.